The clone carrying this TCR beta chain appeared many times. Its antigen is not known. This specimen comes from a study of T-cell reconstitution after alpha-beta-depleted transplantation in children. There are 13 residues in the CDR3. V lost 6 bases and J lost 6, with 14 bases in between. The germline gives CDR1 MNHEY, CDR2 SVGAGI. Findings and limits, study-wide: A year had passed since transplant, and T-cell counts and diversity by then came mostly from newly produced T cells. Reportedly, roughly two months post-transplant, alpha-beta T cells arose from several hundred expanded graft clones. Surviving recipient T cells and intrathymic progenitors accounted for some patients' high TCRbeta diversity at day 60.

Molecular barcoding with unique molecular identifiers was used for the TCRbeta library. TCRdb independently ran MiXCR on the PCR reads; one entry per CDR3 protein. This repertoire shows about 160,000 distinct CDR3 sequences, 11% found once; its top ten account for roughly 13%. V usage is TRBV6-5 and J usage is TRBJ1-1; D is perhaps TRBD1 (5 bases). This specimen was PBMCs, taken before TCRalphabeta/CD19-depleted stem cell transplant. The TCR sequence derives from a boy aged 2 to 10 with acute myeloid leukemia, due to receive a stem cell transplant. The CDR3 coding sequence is TGTGCCAGCAGCCCAAGCGACAGTTCTGAAGCTTTCTTT. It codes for CASSPSDSSEAFF.